This T cell receptor (beta chain) was obtained from a study of shared clonotypes between healthy human individuals. Measured with immunoSEQ multiplex PCR; TCRdb has only the in-frame clones, and not every one. The sample has around 1,900,000 clones; about 94% are singletons. Worth noting for this clone: The antigen is not known.

Study-wide findings and caveats: Approximately 4.6% of naive CD4 clonotypes were shared across several donors. Non-shared clonotypes showed lower generation probabilities than clonotypes common to all four donors.

V gave up 5 bases and J gave up 6 bases, with 17 bases separating them. The CDR3 runs 14 residues. The germline CDR1 and CDR2 sequences are SEHNR and FQNEAQ (reference sequence). In the naive CD8 group, cells lacked CD45RO and were positively selected for CCR7, so terminally differentiated effector memory CD45RA+ cells were left out. The sequence derives from a man younger than 30 in good health. Some clones in this sample may be carry-over from other donors' samples. The chain recombines TRBV7-9 with TRBJ2-7; D is tentatively TRBD1 or TRBD2 (6 bases each). Material: naive CD8+ T cells from PBMCs. The CDR3 sequence is CASSPGAGVVEQYF. Written as DNA, the CDR3 is TGTGCCAGCAGCCCGGGGGCAGGGGTGGTCGAGCAGTACTTC.